Listed below are T cell receptor beta chains from one sample, sequenced in a study of blood T cell repertoires in COVID-19. Method: immunoSEQ multiplex PCR; TCRdb's copy keeps in-frame clones and lacks some. This table holds fewer than 400,000 clones, roughly 85% found once. Sequenced sample: PBMCs or T cells enriched from blood (not recorded which). The receptors derive from a man aged 25 to 40 who had recovered from COVID-19. CDR3s include the opening cysteine and the closing phenylalanine or tryptophan. A D gene is named only where the DNA matches it firmly. Some rows mark clone size as missing; the rest say once, few, many or name a class of expanded clone.

clone size: -; D gene: -; V gene: TRBV2; J gene: TRBJ1-2; CDR3 DNA: TGTGCCAGCAGTGAAACAGATTCAAGCTATGGCTACACCTTC; CDR3 protein: CASSETDSSYGYTF
clone size: -; D gene: -; V gene: TRBV7-9; J gene: TRBJ2-1; CDR3 DNA: TGTGCCAGCAGTCTAGTCTCCTACAATGAGCAGTTCTTC; CDR3 protein: CASSLVSYNEQFF
clone size: -; D gene: -; V gene: TRBV5-1; J gene: TRBJ2-1; CDR3 DNA: TGCGCCAGCAGCGGGAGACAGGGGAGGGGATGGAATGAGCAGTTCTTC; CDR3 protein: CASSGRQGRGWNEQFF
clone size: -; D gene: -; V gene: TRBV6-5; J gene: TRBJ2-1; CDR3 DNA: TGTGCCAGCGAGAGGGACACCTACAATGAGCAGTTCTTC; CDR3 protein: CASERDTYNEQFF
clone size: once; D gene: -; V gene: TRBV2; J gene: TRBJ1-2; CDR3 DNA: TGTGCCAGCAGGAGGACAGATTCCACCTATGGCTACACCTTC; CDR3 protein: CASRRTDSTYGYTF
clone size: -; D gene: TRBD1; V gene: TRBV19; J gene: TRBJ1-4; CDR3 DNA: TGTGCCAGTACACGACAGGGGGTTGGTGAAAAACTGTTTTTT; CDR3 protein: CASTRQGVGEKLFF
clone size: once; D gene: TRBD1; V gene: TRBV6-5; J gene: TRBJ1-2; CDR3 DNA: TGTGCCAGCAACCAGGGACAGGGTCGTGGAGGCTACACCTTC; CDR3 protein: CASNQGQGRGGYTF
clone size: few; D gene: -; V gene: TRBV5-4; J gene: TRBJ2-2; CDR3 DNA: TGTGCCAGCAGCTCAGTCACCGGGGAGCTGTTTTTT; CDR3 protein: CASSSVTGELFF
clone size: -; D gene: TRBD2; V gene: TRBV5-1; J gene: TRBJ2-7; CDR3 DNA: TGCGCCAGCAGCTTGGCCACTGGCGGGGGGTACGAGCAGTACTTC; CDR3 protein: CASSLATGGGYEQYF
clone size: few; D gene: -; V gene: TRBV2; J gene: TRBJ1-2; CDR3 DNA: TGTGCCAGCAGTATACAGGGATTAACCGACGGCTACACCTTC; CDR3 protein: CASSIQGLTDGYTF
clone size: -; D gene: -; V gene: TRBV14; J gene: TRBJ1-2; CDR3 DNA: TGTGCCAGCAGCCAAGTTTGGACAGCTGGCTACACCTTC; CDR3 protein: CASSQVWTAGYTF
clone size: -; D gene: -; V gene: TRBV7-3; J gene: TRBJ2-5; CDR3 DNA: TGTGCCAGCAGCTTAAGGCCAGGGGAGACCCAGTACTTC; CDR3 protein: CASSLRPGETQYF
clone size: -; D gene: TRBD1; V gene: TRBV30; J gene: TRBJ1-5; CDR3 DNA: TGTGCCTGGAGTGTGACAGGGATAGGTCAGCCCCAGCATTTT; CDR3 protein: CAWSVTGIGQPQHF
clone size: -; D gene: -; V gene: TRBV7-2; J gene: TRBJ2-7; CDR3 DNA: TGTGCCAGCAGCTTAGATCCGGGAATCTACGAGCAGTACTTC; CDR3 protein: CASSLDPGIYEQYF
clone size: -; D gene: -; V gene: TRBV5-6; J gene: TRBJ2-5; CDR3 DNA: TGTGCCAGCAGCTTGATGATAGCGGCACAAGAGACCCAGTACTTC; CDR3 protein: CASSLMIAAQETQYF
clone size: once; D gene: -; V gene: TRBV3-1/TRBV3-2; J gene: TRBJ2-7; CDR3 DNA: TGTGCCAGCAGCCCAGAGTACTCCTACGAGCAGTACTTC; CDR3 protein: CASSPEYSYEQYF
clone size: few; D gene: -; V gene: TRBV5-1; J gene: TRBJ2-3; CDR3 DNA: TGCGCCAGCAGCTTGGGGGTATCGGGGGTGACAGATACGCAGTATTTT; CDR3 protein: CASSLGVSGVTDTQYF
clone size: -; D gene: -; V gene: TRBV24-1; J gene: TRBJ1-5; CDR3 DNA: TGTGCCACCAGTGGGCAGTCTAGCAATCAGCCCCAGCATTTT; CDR3 protein: CATSGQSSNQPQHF
clone size: -; D gene: TRBD1; V gene: TRBV11-2; J gene: TRBJ2-7; CDR3 DNA: TGTGCCAGCAGCTTACAGCCACAGGGGGCAGGCGAGCAGTACTTC; CDR3 protein: CASSLQPQGAGEQYF
clone size: -; D gene: -; V gene: TRBV10-3; J gene: TRBJ2-7; CDR3 DNA: TGTGCCATCAGTGGACAGGTTTCCTACGAGCAGTACTTC; CDR3 protein: CAISGQVSYEQYF
clone size: -; D gene: TRBD1; V gene: TRBV15; J gene: TRBJ1-4; CDR3 DNA: TGTGCCACCAGCAGAGATCGGGGCAGGGGGAATGAAAAACTGTTTTTT; CDR3 protein: CATSRDRGRGNEKLFF
clone size: -; D gene: -; V gene: TRBV7-3; J gene: TRBJ1-4; CDR3 DNA: TGTGCCAGCAGCACCGGACAGACAACTAATGAAAAACTGTTTTTT; CDR3 protein: CASSTGQTTNEKLFF
clone size: -; D gene: TRBD2; V gene: TRBV10-3; J gene: TRBJ2-1; CDR3 DNA: TGTGCCATCAGTCTAGCGGGGGGGCAGAATGAGCAGTTCTTC; CDR3 protein: CAISLAGGQNEQFF
clone size: -; D gene: TRBD1; V gene: TRBV10-3; J gene: TRBJ1-5; CDR3 DNA: TGTGCCATCAGTACGGACAGGGGGAATCAGCCCCAGCATTTT; CDR3 protein: CAISTDRGNQPQHF
clone size: -; D gene: TRBD1; V gene: TRBV6-5; J gene: TRBJ1-2; CDR3 DNA: TGTGCCAGCAGGACCGGGACAGGGCTGAACTATGGCTACACCTTC; CDR3 protein: CASRTGTGLNYGYTF